The T cell receptor beta chain described here comes from a study of Graves' ophthalmopathy and Graves' hyperthyroidism. Study conclusions and caveats: Sensitivity of roughly 88% and specificity of about 84% were achieved when a 13-signature model separated ophthalmopathy from stable hyperthyroidism.

RNA transcripts served as template for amplifying TCR beta CDR3 sequences. Investigators did first-round RT-PCR with HTBI primers, then second-round multiplex PCR. TCRdb passed the multiplex PCR reads through MiXCR, listing each CDR3 protein once. The sample records fewer than 600,000 distinct CDR3 sequences, approximately 15% being singletons. This CDR3 region has 14 residues. Germline loops: CDR1 DFQATT, CDR2 SNEGSKA (reference sequence). Trimming cost V 1 base and J 7 bases; bases outside gene matches: 9. Ten or more counts support this clonotype. Its specificity is not known. The TCR comes from a woman aged 25 to 39 with Graves' ophthalmopathy. The rearrangement joins TRBV20-1 to TRBJ1-1; 7 bases are a match to TRBD1. Input material: blood. CDR3 protein: CSARGFYRDSEAFF. As DNA, the CDR3 is TGCAGTGCTAGAGGTTTTTACCGGGACAGTGAAGCTTTCTTT.